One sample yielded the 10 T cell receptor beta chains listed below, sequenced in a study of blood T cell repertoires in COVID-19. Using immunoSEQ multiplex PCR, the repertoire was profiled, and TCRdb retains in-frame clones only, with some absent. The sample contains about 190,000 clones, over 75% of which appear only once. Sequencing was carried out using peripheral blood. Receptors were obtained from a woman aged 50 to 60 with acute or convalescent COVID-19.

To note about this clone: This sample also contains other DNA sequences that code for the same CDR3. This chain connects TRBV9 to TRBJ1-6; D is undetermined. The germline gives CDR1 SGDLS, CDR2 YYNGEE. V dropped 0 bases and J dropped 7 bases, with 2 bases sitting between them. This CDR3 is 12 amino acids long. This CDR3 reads CASSVANSPLHF. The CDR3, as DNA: TGTGCCAGCAGCGTAGCGAATTCACCCCTCCACTTT.

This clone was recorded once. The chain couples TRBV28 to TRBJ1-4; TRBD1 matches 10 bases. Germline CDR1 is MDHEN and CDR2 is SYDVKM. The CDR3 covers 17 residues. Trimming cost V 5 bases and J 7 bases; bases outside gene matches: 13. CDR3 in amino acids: CASSPLGMTGGIEKLFF. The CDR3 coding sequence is TGTGCCAGCAGTCCCTTGGGTATGACAGGGGGCATTGAAAAACTGTTTTTT.

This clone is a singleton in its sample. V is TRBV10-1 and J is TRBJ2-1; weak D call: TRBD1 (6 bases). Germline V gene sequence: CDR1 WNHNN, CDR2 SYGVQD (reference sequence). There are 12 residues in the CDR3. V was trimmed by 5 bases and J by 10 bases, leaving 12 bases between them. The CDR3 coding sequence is TGCGCCAGCAGTCTAAATACAGGGGAGCAGTTCTTC. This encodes CASSLNTGEQFF.

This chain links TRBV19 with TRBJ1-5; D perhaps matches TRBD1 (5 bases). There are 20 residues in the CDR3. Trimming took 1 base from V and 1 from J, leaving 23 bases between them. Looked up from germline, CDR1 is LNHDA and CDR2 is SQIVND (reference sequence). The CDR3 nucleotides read TGTGCCAGTAGTATAGGGCGAACGGAACCGGGGGTCGGCAGCAATCAGCCCCAGCATTTT. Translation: CASSIGRTEPGVGSNQPQHF.

CDR3 sequence reads: CASSGTSGRATGELFF. In DNA form, the CDR3 reads TGTGCCAGCAGTGGGACTAGCGGGAGGGCTACCGGGGAGCTGTTTTTT. The chain couples TRBV2 to TRBJ2-2, with TRBD2 identical over 15 bases. The germline gives CDR1 SNHLY, CDR2 FYNNEI. The CDR3 is 16 amino acids. V gave up 4 bases and J gave up 5 bases; unmatched junction bases: 2.

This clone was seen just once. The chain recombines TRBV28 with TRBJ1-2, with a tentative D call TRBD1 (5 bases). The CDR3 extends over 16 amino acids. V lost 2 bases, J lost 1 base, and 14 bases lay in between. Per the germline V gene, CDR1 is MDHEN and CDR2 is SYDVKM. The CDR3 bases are TGTGCCAGCAGTTTAACAGGACCGCCTCATAACTATGGCTACACCTTC. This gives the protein CASSLTGPPHNYGYTF.

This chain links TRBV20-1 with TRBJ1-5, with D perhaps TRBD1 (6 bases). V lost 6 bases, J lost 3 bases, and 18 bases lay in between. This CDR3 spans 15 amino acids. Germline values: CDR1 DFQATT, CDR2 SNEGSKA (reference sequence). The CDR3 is CSASRQDRTNQPQHF. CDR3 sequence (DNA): TGCAGTGCCAGTAGACAGGACAGAACCAATCAGCCCCAGCATTTT.

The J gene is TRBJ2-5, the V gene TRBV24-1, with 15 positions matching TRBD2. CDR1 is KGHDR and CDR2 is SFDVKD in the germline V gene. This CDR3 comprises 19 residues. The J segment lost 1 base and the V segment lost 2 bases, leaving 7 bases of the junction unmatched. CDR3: CATSDSGRTSGRAQETQYF. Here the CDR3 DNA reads TGTGCCACCAGTGATTCCGGTAGGACTAGCGGGAGGGCCCAAGAGACCCAGTACTTC.

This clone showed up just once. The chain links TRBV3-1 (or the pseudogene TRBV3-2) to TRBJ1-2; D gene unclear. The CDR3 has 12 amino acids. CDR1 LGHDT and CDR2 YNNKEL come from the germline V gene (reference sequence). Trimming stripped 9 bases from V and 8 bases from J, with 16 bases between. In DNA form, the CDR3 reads TGTGCCAGTCGACTGCACGGAGGAGGCTACACCTTC. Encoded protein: CASRLHGGGYTF.

The CDR3 is CASSLGSRDRGEKLFF. For the CDR3, the DNA is TGTGCCAGCAGCTTGGGGTCCCGGGACAGGGGTGAAAAACTGTTTTTT. The chain uses TRBV7-9 and TRBJ1-4; 10 bases fit TRBD1. The trim removed 3 bases at V and 7 bases at J, leaving 8 bases unmatched. The CDR3 is 16 amino acids. The germline V gene encodes CDR1 SEHNR and CDR2 FQNEAQ (reference sequence). Drawing the rest from reference TRBV7-9 and TRBJ1-4, the complete variable domain is DTGVSQNPRHKITKRGQNVTFRCDPISEHNRLYWYRQTLGQGPEFLTYFQNEAQLEKSRLLSDRFSAERPKGSFSTLEIQRTEQGDSAMYLCASSLGSRDRGEKLFFGSGTQLSVL.